This is a list of T cell receptor beta chains from one sample in a study of blood T cell repertoires in COVID-19. Produced via immunoSEQ multiplex PCR; TCRdb's table is partial and in-frame only. This table has more than 80,000 clones, 75% to 85% appearing once. Sequences were obtained from peripheral blood. The source of these receptors is a man older than 75 with COVID-19, enrolled during active disease. Each CDR3 is given with its conserved first and last residue. A D gene is named only where the DNA matches it firmly. The size field is filled for only some rows; it gives once, few, many or a size class.

V	D	size	J	CDR3	DNA
TRBV7-3	TRBD2	once	TRBJ2-3	CASSLIGQGGTDTQYF	TGTGCCAGCAGCTTAATCGGGCAGGGAGGGACAGATACGCAGTATTTT
TRBV6-6	-	few	TRBJ1-2	CASSGTLFGYGYTF	TGTGCCAGCAGTGGGACACTCTTCGGGTATGGCTACACCTTC
TRBV27	TRBD1	few	TRBJ2-7	CASSADRGQEYF	TGTGCCAGCAGTGCCGACAGGGGGCAAGAGTACTTC
TRBV28	-	-	TRBJ1-6	CASRISGSSYNSPLHF	TGTGCCAGCAGAATTAGTGGGAGCTCCTATAATTCACCCCTCCACTTT
TRBV19	TRBD1	-	TRBJ2-6	CATLDRGLSGANVLTF	TGTGCCACACTAGACAGGGGGCTCTCTGGGGCCAACGTCCTGACTTTC
TRBV6-5	TRBD2	-	TRBJ2-7	CASSRGSSGRAGQYF	TGTGCCAGCAGCCGGGGATCCAGCGGGAGGGCCGGGCAGTACTTC
TRBV7-9	-	few	TRBJ2-2	CASKRGGNTGELFF	TGTGCCAGCAAAAGAGGCGGGAACACCGGGGAGCTGTTTTTT
TRBV4-2	TRBD1	-	TRBJ1-2	CASSQKDRGDYGYTF	TGTGCCAGCAGCCAAAAAGACAGGGGGGACTATGGCTACACCTTC
TRBV7-8	TRBD2	-	TRBJ2-1	CASSLVGSGSRYNEQFF	TGTGCCAGCAGCTTAGTTGGTAGCGGGAGTCGATACAATGAGCAGTTCTTC
TRBV15	TRBD1	once	TRBJ1-4	CATSTGQGRAGNEKLFF	TGTGCCACCAGCACCGGACAGGGTCGTGCTGGTAATGAAAAACTGTTTTTT
TRBV6-2/TRBV6-3	TRBD1	few	TRBJ2-7	CASSSSETGFSYEQYF	TGTGCCAGCAGTTCCAGCGAGACAGGGTTCTCCTACGAGCAGTACTTC
TRBV10-2	-	-	TRBJ2-7	CASGAGSYEQYF	TGCGCCAGCGGGGCAGGCTCCTACGAGCAGTACTTC
TRBV9	TRBD2	-	TRBJ2-1	CASSVGSSGSDRQFF	TGTGCCAGCAGCGTAGGGTCTAGCGGGAGCGACAGGCAGTTCTTC
TRBV7-3	-	-	TRBJ1-1	CASSSRLNTEAFF	TGTGCCAGCAGCTCCCGGTTGAACACTGAAGCTTTCTTT
TRBV28	-	-	TRBJ1-5	CASSRPGGRLRQPQHF	TGTGCCAGCAGCCGGCCGGGGGGCCGCCTGAGACAGCCCCAGCATTTT
TRBV13	TRBD1	-	TRBJ2-7	CASSYRTGAYEQYF	TGTGCCAGCAGCTACCGGACAGGAGCTTACGAGCAGTACTTC